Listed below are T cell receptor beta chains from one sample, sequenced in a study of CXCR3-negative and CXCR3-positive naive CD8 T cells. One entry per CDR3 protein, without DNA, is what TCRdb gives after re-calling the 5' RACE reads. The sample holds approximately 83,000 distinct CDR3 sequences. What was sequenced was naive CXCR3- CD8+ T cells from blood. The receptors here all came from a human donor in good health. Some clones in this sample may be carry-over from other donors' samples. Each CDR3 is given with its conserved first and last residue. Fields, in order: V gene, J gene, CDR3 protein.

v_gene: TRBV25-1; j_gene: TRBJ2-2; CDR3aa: CASSDTNTGELFF
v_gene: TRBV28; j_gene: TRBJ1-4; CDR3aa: CASTAIPGATNEKLFF
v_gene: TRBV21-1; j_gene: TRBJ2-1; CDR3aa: CASSKTSGRGSYNEQFF
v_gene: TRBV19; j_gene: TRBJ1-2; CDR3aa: CASGGRGDYGYTF
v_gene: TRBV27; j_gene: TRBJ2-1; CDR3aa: CASRQGVYNEQFF
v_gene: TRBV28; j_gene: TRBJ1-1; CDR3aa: CASIRGNTEAFF
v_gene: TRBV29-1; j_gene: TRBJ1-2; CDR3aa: CSVDEGVYGYTF
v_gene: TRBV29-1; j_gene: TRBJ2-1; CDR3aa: CSVGTGTGYEQFF
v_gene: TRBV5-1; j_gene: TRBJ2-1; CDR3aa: CASSLANGSYNEQFF
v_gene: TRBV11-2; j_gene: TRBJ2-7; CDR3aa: CASSLDSGLSSYEQYF
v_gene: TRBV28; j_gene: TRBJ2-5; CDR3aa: CASSLTATQGVEETQYF
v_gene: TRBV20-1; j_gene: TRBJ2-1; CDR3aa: CSASSGTSGNEQFF
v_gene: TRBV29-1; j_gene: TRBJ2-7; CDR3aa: CSVETGAPYEQYF
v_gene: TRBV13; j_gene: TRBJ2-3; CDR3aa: CASSPAGTSGGEDTQYF
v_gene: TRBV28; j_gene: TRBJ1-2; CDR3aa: CASLQRGPYGYTF
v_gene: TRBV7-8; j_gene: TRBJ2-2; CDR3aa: CASSFRESYTGELFF
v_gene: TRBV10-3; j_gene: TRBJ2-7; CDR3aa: CAISESPSGGYEQYF
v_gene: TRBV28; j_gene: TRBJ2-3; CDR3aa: CASSLGTSGKTDTQYF
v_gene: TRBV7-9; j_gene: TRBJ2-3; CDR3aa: CASSPPGQHTDTQYF
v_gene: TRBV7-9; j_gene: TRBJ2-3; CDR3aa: CASSWTREGTDTQYF
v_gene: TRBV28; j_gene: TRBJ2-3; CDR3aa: CASSEGVVADTQYF
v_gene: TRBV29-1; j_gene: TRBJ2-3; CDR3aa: CSVVVWSSTDTQYF
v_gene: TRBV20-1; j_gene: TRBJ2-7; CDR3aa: CSANNLGQGTYEQYF
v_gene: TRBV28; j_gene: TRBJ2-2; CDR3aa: CASSLRTGWPGELFF